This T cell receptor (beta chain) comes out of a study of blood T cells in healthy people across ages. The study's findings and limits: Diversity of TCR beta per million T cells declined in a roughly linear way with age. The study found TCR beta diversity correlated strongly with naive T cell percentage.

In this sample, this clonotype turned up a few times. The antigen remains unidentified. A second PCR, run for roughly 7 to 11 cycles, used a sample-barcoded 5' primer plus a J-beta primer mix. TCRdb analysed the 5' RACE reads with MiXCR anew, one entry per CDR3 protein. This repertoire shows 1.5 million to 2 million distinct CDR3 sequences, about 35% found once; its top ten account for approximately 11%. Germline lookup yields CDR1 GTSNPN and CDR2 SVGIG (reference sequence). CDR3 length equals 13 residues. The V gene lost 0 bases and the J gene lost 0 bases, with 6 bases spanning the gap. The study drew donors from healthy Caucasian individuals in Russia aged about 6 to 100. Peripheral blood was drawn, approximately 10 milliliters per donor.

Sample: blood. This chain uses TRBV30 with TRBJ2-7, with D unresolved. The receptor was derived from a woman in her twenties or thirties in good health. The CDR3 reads CAWSVGSSYEQYF. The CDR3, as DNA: TGTGCCTGGAGTGTGGGCAGCTCCTACGAGCAGTACTTC.